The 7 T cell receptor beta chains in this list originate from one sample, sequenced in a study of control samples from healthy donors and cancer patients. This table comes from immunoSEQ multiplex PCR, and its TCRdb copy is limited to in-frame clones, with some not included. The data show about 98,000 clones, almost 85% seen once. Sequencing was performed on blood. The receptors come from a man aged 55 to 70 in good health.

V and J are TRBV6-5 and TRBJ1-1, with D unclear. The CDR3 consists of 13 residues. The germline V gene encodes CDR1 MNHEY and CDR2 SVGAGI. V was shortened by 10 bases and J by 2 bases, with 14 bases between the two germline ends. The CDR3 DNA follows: TGTGCCATCATCGGGTGGGCCAACACTGAAGCTTTCTTT. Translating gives CAIIGWANTEAFF.

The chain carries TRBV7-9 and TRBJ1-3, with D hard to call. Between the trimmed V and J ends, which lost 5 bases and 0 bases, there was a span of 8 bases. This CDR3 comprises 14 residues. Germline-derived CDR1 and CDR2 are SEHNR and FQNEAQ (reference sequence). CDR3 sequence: CASSPPLSGNTIYF. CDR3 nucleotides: TGTGCCAGCAGCCCCCCTCTCTCTGGAAACACCATATATTTT.

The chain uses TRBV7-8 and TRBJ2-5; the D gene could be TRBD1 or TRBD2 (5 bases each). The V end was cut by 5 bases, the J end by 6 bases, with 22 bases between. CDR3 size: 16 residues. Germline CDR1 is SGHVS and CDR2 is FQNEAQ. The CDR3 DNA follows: TGTGCCAGCAGCAGCTACTCGGGGCCCCAAGAGAAGACCCAGTACTTC. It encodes CASSSYSGPQEKTQYF. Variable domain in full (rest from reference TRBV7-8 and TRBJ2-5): GAGVSQSPRYKVAKRGQDVALRCDPISGHVSLFWYQQALGQGPEFLTYFQNEAQLDKSGLPSDRFFAERPEGSVSTLKIQRTQQEDSAVYLCASSSYSGPQEKTQYFGPGTRLLVL.

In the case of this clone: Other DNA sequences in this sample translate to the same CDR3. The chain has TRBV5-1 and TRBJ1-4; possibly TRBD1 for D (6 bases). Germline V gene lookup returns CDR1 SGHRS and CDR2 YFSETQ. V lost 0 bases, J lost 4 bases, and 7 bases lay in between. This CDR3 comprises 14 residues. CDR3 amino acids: CASSLDRVNEKLFF. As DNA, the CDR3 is TGCGCCAGCAGCTTGGACAGGGTTAATGAAAAACTGTTTTTT. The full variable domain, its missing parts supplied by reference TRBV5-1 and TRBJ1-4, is KAGVTQTPRYLIKTRGQQVTLSCSPISGHRSVSWYQQTPGQGLQFLFEYFSETQRNKGNFPGRFSGRQFSNSRSEMNVSTLELGDSALYLCASSLDRVNEKLFFGSGTQLSVL.

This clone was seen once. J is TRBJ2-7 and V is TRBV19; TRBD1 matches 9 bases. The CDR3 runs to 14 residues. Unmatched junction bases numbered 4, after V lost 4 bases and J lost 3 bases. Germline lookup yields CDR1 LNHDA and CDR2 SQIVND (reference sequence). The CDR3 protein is CASSTGTGSYEQYF. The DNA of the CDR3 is TGTGCCAGTAGTACCGGGACAGGGAGCTACGAGCAGTACTTC. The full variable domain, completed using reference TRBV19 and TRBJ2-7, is DGGITQSPKYLFRKEGQNVTLSCEQNLNHDAMYWYRQDPGQGLRLIYYSQIVNDFQKGDIAEGYSVSREKKESFPLTVTSAQKNPTAFYLCASSTGTGSYEQYFGPGTRLTVT.

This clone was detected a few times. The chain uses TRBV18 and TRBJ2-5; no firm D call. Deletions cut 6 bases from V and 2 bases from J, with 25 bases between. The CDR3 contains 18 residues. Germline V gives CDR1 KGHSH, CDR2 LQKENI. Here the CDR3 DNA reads TGTGCCAGCTCCCCAAGGATCTCCTATTCCGGACGGCAAGAGACCCAGTACTTC. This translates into CASSPRISYSGRQETQYF.

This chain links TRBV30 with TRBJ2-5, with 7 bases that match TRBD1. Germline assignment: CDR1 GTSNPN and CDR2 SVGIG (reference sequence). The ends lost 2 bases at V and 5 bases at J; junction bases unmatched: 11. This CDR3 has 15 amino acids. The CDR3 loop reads CAWSTVAGGRETQYF. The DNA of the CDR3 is TGTGCCTGGAGTACGGTGGCAGGGGGTCGGGAGACCCAGTACTTC.